The 18 T cell receptor beta chains given below trace back to one sample, sequenced in a study of blood T cell repertoires in COVID-19. Some clones are missing from TCRdb's copy, which holds only in-frame ones; the method was immunoSEQ multiplex PCR. The sample lists under 90,000 clones, about 83% seen once, with 5% to 6.5% in the top ten. The sequenced sample was peripheral blood. The receptor source for this set is a man in his fifties or sixties with acute or convalescent COVID-19.

This chain connects TRBV19 to TRBJ2-1; D not certain. V was trimmed by 4 bases and J by 4 bases, leaving 8 bases between them. The CDR3 consists of 13 residues. From germline, CDR1 is LNHDA and CDR2 SQIVND (reference sequence). The CDR3 DNA reads as TGTGCCAGTAGTAAACTCGTTTACAATGAGCAGTTCTTC. This translates into CASSKLVYNEQFF.

The genes are TRBV15 and TRBJ1-4, with unresolved D. The V end was cut by 1 base, the J end by 5 bases, with 8 bases between. This CDR3 has 14 residues. Germline V gene data show CDR1 as LNHNV and CDR2 as YYDKDF (reference sequence). Written as DNA, the CDR3 is TGTGCCACCAGCAGAGTAGACGGGAATGAAAAACTGTTTTTT. Amino acids: CATSRVDGNEKLFF.

The chain combines TRBV18 with TRBJ2-1; TRBD2 is a possible D gene (6 bases). Germline assignment: CDR1 KGHSH and CDR2 LQKENI. V was trimmed by 6 bases and J by 8 bases, leaving 17 bases between them. The CDR3 consists of 14 residues. The CDR3 protein is CASSRLGGRDEQFF. CDR3 DNA: TGTGCCAGCTCCCGATTAGGAGGGCGCGATGAGCAGTTCTTC.

V and J are TRBV9 and TRBJ1-1; D is possibly TRBD1 (5 bases). Between the trimmed V and J ends, which lost 0 bases and 5 bases, there was a span of 11 bases. This CDR3 spans 14 amino acids. The germline V gene has CDR1 SGDLS and CDR2 YYNGEE. CDR3 loop: CASSVAGRGTEAFF. Written as DNA, the CDR3 is TGTGCCAGCAGCGTAGCAGGGCGAGGAACTGAAGCTTTCTTT.

This rearrangement joins TRBV30 to TRBJ2-4; weak D call: TRBD2 (6 bases). This CDR3 has 16 amino acids. Germline V gives CDR1 GTSNPN, CDR2 SVGIG (reference sequence). The V end was cut by 0 bases, the J end by 5 bases, with 17 bases between. This CDR3 is CAWSVLGGMRENIQYF. The CDR3 coding sequence is TGTGCCTGGAGTGTACTTGGAGGGATGAGGGAAAACATTCAGTACTTC. Drawing the rest from reference TRBV30 and TRBJ2-4, the complete variable domain is SQTIHQWPATLVQPVGSPLSLECTVEGTSNPNLYWYRQAAGRGLQLLFYSVGIGQISSEVPQNLSASRPQDRQFILSSKKLLLSDSGFYLCAWSVLGGMRENIQYFGAGTRLSVL.

A single count supports this clone. This rearrangement joins TRBV19 to TRBJ1-5, with no clear D. The CDR3 is 15 residues long. The V end lost 4 bases, the J end lost 1 base, and 11 bases lay between the germline ends. CDR1 is LNHDA, CDR2 SQIVND, per germline (reference sequence). CDR3 nucleotide sequence: TGTGCCAGTAGTAACCGGGAAAGGAGCAATCAGCCCCAGCATTTT. This codes for CASSNRERSNQPQHF.

This rearrangement joins TRBV6-5 to TRBJ2-1; a possible D gene is TRBD2 (6 bases). V was pared by 0 bases and J by 9 bases, with 12 bases between. The germline V gene has CDR1 MNHEY and CDR2 SVGAGI. The CDR3 has 14 amino acids. The CDR3 DNA reads TGTGCCAGCAGTTACTCGCAGGGTAGCGGTGAGCAGTTCTTC. It codes for CASSYSQGSGEQFF.

Here the CDR3 reads CASSPDSMVDEQYF. For the CDR3, the DNA is TGTGCCAGTAGTCCCGACAGTATGGTCGACGAGCAGTACTTC. The chain couples TRBV19 to TRBJ2-7; D is possibly TRBD1 (5 bases). Germline CDR1 reads LNHDA; CDR2 reads SQIVND (reference sequence). This CDR3 contains 14 residues. V lost 5 bases, J lost 5 bases, and 16 bases lay in between.

CDR3 nucleotide sequence: TGTGCCAGCTCAGAAGGACAGCTTGGAAACACCATATATTTT. Translating gives CASSEGQLGNTIYF. The rearrangement joins TRBV18 to TRBJ1-3, with D possibly TRBD1 on 6 matching bases. CDR1 is KGHSH and CDR2 is LQKENI in the germline V gene. This CDR3 contains 14 residues. Deletions cut 5 bases from V and 3 bases from J, with 11 bases between.

The chain joins TRBV19 to TRBJ2-2; 11 bases line up with TRBD2. The CDR3 is 16 residues long. Germline CDR1 is LNHDA and CDR2 is SQIVND (reference sequence). The J segment lost 4 bases and the V segment lost 5 bases, leaving 6 bases of the junction unmatched. For the CDR3, the DNA is TGTGCCAGTAGTCCCGACCTAGCGGGGGGCACCGGGGAGCTGTTTTTT. Translation gives CASSPDLAGGTGELFF.

The rearrangement links TRBV28 to TRBJ1-1; no firm D call. Germline-derived CDR1 and CDR2 are MDHEN and SYDVKM. V was cut by 2 bases and J by 4 bases, with 14 bases left in between. There are 15 residues in the CDR3. CDR3 bases: TGTGCCAGCAGTTTAATCTCGGGGATGGGCACTGAAGCTTTCTTT. Translating gives CASSLISGMGTEAFF.

The chain recombines TRBV11-2 with TRBJ2-2; 8 nucleotides match TRBD2. This CDR3 contains 15 residues. The V and J ends lost 4 bases and 5 bases, in that order; junction bases with no gene match: 6. CDR1 and CDR2 (germline): SGHAT, FQNNGV. The CDR3 bases are TGTGCCAGCAGCTCACTTCGGGGGGGGACCGGGGAGCTGTTTTTT. This gives the protein CASSSLRGGTGELFF.

The chain combines TRBV6-2 or TRBV6-3 with TRBJ2-3; 9 bases line up with TRBD1. Germline CDR1 MNHEY, CDR2 SVGEGT. The CDR3 length is 16 residues. V dropped 0 bases and J dropped 3; count of bases not matched to a gene: 4. CDR3 coding DNA: TGTGCCAGCAGTTACTCCCGGGACAGGGAAACAGATACGCAGTATTTT. It is translated as CASSYSRDRETDTQYF.

The rearrangement uses TRBV6-2 or TRBV6-3 and TRBJ1-5, with D maybe TRBD1 (6 bases). Germline V CDR1 and CDR2: MNHEY, SVGEGT. V was clipped by 2 bases and J by 3 bases, with 14 bases between them. The CDR3 extends over 16 amino acids. This chain's CDR3 is CASSYPMDSNNQPQHF. The DNA for the CDR3 is TGTGCCAGCAGTTACCCCATGGACAGTAACAATCAGCCCCAGCATTTT.

In nucleotides, the CDR3 is TGTGCCAGCTCACCATGGGAGGACAATGAGCAGTTCTTC. Residues: CASSPWEDNEQFF. The V call is TRBV18, the J call TRBJ2-1; TRBD2 might be the D (6 bases). Germline CDR1 is KGHSH and CDR2 is LQKENI. The V end was cut by 2 bases, the J end by 5 bases, with 7 bases between. The CDR3 has 13 residues.

This chain uses TRBV9 with TRBJ2-7, with TRBD1 identical over 9 bases. Germline V gives CDR1 SGDLS, CDR2 YYNGEE. This CDR3 is built from 16 residues. J lost 2 bases, V lost 4 bases, and 10 bases had no gene match. As DNA, the CDR3 is TGTGCCAGCAGCCCGACCGGGACAGGGTCCACCTACGAGCAGTACTTC. Translation gives CASSPTGTGSTYEQYF.

The gene calls are TRBV7-2 and TRBJ1-1, with a weak D call TRBD1 (6 bases). The CDR3 sequence is 16 residues long. CDR1 and CDR2 from the germline V gene are SGHTA and FQGNSA. Trimming removed 7 bases from V and 0 bases from J, with 18 bases in between. The CDR3 sequence: CASISRGGPVNTEAFF. Written as DNA, the CDR3 is TGTGCCAGCATCTCGCGGGGGGGGCCCGTGAACACTGAAGCTTTCTTT.

The chain links TRBV28 to TRBJ1-2, with TRBD1 identical over 7 bases. This CDR3 comprises 12 residues. The ends lost 7 bases at V and 8 bases at J; junction bases unmatched: 7. CDR1 and CDR2 from the germline V gene are MDHEN and SYDVKM. This CDR3 is CASNQQGPGYTF. Written as DNA, the CDR3 is TGTGCCAGCAACCAACAGGGGCCCGGCTACACCTTC.